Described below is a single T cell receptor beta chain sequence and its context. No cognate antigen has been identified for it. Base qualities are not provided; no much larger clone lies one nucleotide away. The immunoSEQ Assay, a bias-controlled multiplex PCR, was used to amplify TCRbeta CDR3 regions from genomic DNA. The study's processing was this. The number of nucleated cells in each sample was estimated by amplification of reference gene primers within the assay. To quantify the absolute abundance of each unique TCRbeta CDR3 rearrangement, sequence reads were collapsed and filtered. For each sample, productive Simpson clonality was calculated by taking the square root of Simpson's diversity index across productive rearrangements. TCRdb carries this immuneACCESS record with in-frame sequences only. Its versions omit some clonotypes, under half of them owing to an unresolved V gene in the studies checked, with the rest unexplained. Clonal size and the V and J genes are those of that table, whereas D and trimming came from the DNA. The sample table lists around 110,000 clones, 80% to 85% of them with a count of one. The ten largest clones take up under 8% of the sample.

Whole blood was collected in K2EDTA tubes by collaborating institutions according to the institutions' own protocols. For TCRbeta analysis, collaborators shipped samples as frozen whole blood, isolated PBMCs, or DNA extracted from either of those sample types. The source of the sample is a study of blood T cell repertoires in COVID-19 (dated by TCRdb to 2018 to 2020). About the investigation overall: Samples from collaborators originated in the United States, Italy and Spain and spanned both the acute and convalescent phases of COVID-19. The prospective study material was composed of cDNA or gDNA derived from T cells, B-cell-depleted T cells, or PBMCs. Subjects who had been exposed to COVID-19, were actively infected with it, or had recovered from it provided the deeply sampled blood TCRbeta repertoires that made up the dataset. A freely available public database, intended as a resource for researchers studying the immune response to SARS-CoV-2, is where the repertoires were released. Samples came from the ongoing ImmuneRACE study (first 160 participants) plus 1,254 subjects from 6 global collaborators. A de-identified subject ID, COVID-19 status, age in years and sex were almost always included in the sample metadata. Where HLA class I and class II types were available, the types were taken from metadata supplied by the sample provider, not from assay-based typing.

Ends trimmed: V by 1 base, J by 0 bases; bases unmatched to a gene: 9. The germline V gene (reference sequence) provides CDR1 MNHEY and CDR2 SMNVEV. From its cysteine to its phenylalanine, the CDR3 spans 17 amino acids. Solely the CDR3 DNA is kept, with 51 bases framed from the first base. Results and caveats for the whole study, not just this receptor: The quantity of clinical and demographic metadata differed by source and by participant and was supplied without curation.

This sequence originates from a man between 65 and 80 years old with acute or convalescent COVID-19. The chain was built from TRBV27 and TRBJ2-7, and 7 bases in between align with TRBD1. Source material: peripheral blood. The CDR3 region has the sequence CASSLLSPGQFSYEQYF. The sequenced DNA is TGTGCCAGCAGTTTATTGTCCCCGGGACAGTTCTCCTACGAGCAGTACTTC.